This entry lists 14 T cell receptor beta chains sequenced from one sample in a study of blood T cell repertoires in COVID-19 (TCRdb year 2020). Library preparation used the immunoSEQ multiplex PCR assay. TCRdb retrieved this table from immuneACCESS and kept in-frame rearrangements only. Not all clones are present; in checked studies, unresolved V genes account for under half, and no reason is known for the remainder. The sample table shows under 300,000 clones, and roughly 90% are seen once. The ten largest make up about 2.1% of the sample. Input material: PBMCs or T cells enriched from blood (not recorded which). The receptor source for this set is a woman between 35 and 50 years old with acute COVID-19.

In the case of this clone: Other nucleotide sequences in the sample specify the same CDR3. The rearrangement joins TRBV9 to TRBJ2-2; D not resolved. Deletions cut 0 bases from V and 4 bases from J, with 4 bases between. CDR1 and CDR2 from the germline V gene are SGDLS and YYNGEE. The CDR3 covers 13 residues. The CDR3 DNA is TGTGCCAGCAGCGTAGCTTTCACCGGGGAGCTGTTTTTT. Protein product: CASSVAFTGELFF.

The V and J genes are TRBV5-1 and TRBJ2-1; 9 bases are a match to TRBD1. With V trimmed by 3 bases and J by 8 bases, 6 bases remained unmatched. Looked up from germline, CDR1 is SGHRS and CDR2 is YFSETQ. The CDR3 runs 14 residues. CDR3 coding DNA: TGCGCCAGCAGCTCCGGGACAGGGACCCATGAGCAGTTCTTC. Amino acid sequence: CASSSGTGTHEQFF. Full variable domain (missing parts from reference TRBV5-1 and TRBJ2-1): KAGVTQTPRYLIKTRGQQVTLSCSPISGHRSVSWYQQTPGQGLQFLFEYFSETQRNKGNFPGRFSGRQFSNSRSEMNVSTLELGDSALYLCASSSGTGTHEQFFGPGTRLTVL.

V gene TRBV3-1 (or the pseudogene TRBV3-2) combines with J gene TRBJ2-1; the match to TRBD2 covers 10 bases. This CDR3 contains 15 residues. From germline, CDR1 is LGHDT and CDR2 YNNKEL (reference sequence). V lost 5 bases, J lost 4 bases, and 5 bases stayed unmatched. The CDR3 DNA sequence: TGTGCCAGCAGCGCAGCGGGGGGGCCTTACAATGAGCAGTTCTTC. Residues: CASSAAGGPYNEQFF.

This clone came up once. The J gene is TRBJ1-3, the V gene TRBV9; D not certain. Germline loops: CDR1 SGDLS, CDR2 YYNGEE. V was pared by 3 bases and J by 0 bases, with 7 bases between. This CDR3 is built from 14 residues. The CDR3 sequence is CASSDRYSGNTIYF. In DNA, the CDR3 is TGTGCCAGCAGCGACAGATACTCTGGAAACACCATATATTTT.

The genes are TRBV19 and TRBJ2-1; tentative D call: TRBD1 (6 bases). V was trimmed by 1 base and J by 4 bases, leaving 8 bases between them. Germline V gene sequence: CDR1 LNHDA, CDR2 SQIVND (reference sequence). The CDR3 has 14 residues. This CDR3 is CASSIGGQYNEQFF. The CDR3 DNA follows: TGTGCCAGTAGTATAGGGGGGCAATACAATGAGCAGTTCTTC.

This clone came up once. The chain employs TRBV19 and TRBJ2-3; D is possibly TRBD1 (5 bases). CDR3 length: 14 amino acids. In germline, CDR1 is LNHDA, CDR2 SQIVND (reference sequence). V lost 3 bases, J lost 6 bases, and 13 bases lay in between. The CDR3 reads CASSISRADDTQYF. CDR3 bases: TGTGCCAGTAGTATTAGCAGGGCTGACGATACGCAGTATTTT.

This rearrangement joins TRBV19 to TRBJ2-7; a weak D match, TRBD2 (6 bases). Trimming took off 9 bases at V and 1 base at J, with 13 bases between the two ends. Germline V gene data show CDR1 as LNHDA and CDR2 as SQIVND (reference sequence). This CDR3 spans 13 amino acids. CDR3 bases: TGTGCCAGCGGTACCCGGGGGTCCTACGAGCAGTACTTC. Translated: CASGTRGSYEQYF.

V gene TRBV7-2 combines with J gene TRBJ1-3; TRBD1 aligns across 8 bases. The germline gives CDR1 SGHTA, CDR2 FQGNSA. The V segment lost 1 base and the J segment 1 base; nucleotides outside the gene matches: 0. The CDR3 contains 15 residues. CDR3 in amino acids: CASSLDRGSGNTIYF. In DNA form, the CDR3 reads TGTGCCAGCAGCTTAGACAGGGGGTCTGGAAACACCATATATTTT.

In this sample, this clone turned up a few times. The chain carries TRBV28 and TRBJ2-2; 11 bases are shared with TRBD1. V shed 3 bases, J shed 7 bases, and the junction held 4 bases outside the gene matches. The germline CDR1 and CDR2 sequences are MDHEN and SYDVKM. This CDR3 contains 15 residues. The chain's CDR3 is CASSFGGTGGGELFF. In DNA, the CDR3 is TGTGCCAGCAGTTTTGGTGGGACAGGGGGCGGGGAGCTGTTTTTT.

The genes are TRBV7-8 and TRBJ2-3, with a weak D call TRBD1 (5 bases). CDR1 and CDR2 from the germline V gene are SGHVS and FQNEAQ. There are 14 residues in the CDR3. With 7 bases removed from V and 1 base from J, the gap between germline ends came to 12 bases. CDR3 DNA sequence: TGTGCCAGCACAGGGCCAGGCGGCACAGATACGCAGTATTTT. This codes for CASTGPGGTDTQYF.

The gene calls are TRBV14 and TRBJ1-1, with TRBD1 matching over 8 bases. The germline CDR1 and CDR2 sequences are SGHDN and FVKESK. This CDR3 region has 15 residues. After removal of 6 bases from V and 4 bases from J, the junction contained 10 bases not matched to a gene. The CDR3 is CASSKKQGGGTEAFF. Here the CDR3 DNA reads TGTGCCAGCAGTAAGAAACAGGGGGGGGGCACTGAAGCTTTCTTT.

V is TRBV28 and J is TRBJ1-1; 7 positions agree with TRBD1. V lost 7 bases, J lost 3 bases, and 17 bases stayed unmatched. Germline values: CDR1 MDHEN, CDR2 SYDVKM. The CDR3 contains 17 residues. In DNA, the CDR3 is TGTGCCAGCAATCCCCTCGGCGTCCGGGACAGAGACACTGAAGCTTTCTTT. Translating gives CASNPLGVRDRDTEAFF.

The CDR3 DNA sequence: TGTGCCAGCAGCATGAAGACAGGATTTAACACTGAAGCTTTCTTT. Protein sequence: CASSMKTGFNTEAFF. This chain joins TRBV7-9 and TRBJ1-1, with TRBD1 as a possible D gene (6 bases). V lost 5 bases and J 2 bases, leaving 15 bases between the germline ends. CDR1 SEHNR and CDR2 FQNEAQ come from the germline V gene (reference sequence). This CDR3 comprises 15 residues.

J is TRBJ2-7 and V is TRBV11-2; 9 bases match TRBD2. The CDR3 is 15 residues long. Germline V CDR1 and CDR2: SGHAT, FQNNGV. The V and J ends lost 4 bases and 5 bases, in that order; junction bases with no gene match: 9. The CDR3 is CASSSRLADPHEQYF. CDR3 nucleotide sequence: TGTGCCAGCAGCTCTCGACTAGCGGACCCCCACGAGCAGTACTTC.